This T cell receptor beta chain emerged from a study of long-term antiretroviral therapy in people with HIV. Whole-study findings and limits: Once patients were on ART, diversity went higher but still fell short of transplant donor controls.

As to this clone: Its antigen is currently unknown.

With survey level as its setting, the immunoSEQ assay was v3.0. Sequencing used immunoSEQ multiplex PCR; TCRdb keeps in-frame clones, though not all of them. This sample yields 25,000 to 30,000 clones, of which around 87% are seen a single time; approximately 4% belongs to the top ten. The sequence derives from a woman under 30 with HIV. The sequenced sample was unsorted PBMCs, obtained 0.5 years after starting antiretroviral therapy.

DNA of the CDR3: TGCAGCGTTGAGACCCTTAGGGGGAATGAGCAGTTCTTC. Its translation: CSVETLRGNEQFF. J is TRBJ2-1 and V is TRBV29-1, with D possibly matching TRBD1 (6 bases). The germline CDR1 and CDR2 sequences are SQVTM and ANQGSEA. The CDR3 has 13 amino acids. V lost 3 bases and J lost 7, with 13 bases in between.